One sample yielded the 13 T cell receptor beta chains listed below, sequenced in a study of CD8+CD57+ T cells in acquired aplastic anemia (dated by TCRdb to 2016 to 2019). The data were produced on an Illumina HiSeq 2000. TCR beta VDJ combination and CDR3 sequence profiling used genomic DNA as the template. TCRdb reprocessed the public reads (quality trimming at Q25 with fastp, clone calling with MiXCR) and kept in-frame beta chains. Identical CDR3 protein sequences are pooled into one entry, listed with their most common genes and DNA. For this sample the table gives roughly 180,000 distinct CDR3 sequences, of which around 66% were detected only once. The ten largest clonotypes hold roughly 50% of the sample. Sequenced: sorted CD4+, CD8+, or CD8+CD57+ T cells (not recorded which) from PBMCs. All receptors come from a human donor with severe aplastic anemia or a healthy control (not recorded which).

This clonotype was seen once. The V gene is TRBV7-9, the J gene TRBJ1-2, with 8 bases identical to TRBD1. Unmatched junction bases numbered 9, after V lost 7 bases and J lost 2 bases. Per the germline V gene, CDR1 is SEHNR and CDR2 is FQNEAQ (reference sequence). The CDR3 spans 15 residues. For the CDR3, the DNA is TGTGCCAGCATCCTCACTTGGGACAGGAACTATGGCTACACCTTC. This sequence encodes CASILTWDRNYGYTF.

The gene calls are TRBV7-9 and TRBJ1-2, with 9 bases matching TRBD1. V trimming: 1 base; J trimming: 4 bases; junction bases outside the gene matches: 1. The CDR3 runs 14 residues. The germline CDR1 and CDR2 sequences are SEHNR and FQNEAQ (reference sequence). The CDR3 DNA reads TGTGCCAGCAGCTTAGGGACAGGGGCCTATGGCTACACCTTC. Protein: CASSLGTGAYGYTF.

This clonotype came up a few times. This rearrangement joins TRBV4-1 to TRBJ2-3; D gene ambiguous. Germline CDR1 and CDR2: MGHRA and YSYEKL. The CDR3 contains 13 residues. The V gene lost 4 bases and the J gene lost 4 bases, with 9 bases spanning the gap. The CDR3 loop is CASSRPFADTQYF. CDR3 sequence (DNA): TGCGCCAGCAGCCGCCCGTTTGCAGATACGCAGTATTTT.

This clonotype was picked up a small number of times. The chain joins TRBV2 to TRBJ2-7, with a weak D call TRBD1 (5 bases). Per the germline V gene, CDR1 is SNHLY and CDR2 is FYNNEI. V lost 2 bases and J lost 5, with 10 bases in between. The CDR3 extends over 13 amino acids. CDR3 protein: CASSEKGYNEQYF. Here the CDR3 DNA reads TGTGCCAGCAGTGAAAAGGGGTATAACGAGCAGTACTTC.

The chain combines TRBV7-3 with TRBJ2-3; 9 bases align to TRBD2. Losses at the gene ends were 5 bases for V and 7 bases for J; bases not matched to a gene: 10. The CDR3 spans 15 residues. Germline-derived CDR1 and CDR2 are SGHTA and FQGTGA. The DNA of the CDR3 is TGTGCCAGCAGCGCGGGACTAGCCGTAGGAAATACGCAGTATTTT. This translates into CASSAGLAVGNTQYF.

This sequence joins TRBV7-9 and TRBJ2-5, with D possibly TRBD1 on 5 matching bases. The CDR3 runs to 14 residues. Germline CDR1 and CDR2: SEHNR and FQNEAQ (reference sequence). Between the trimmed V and J ends, which lost 6 bases and 4 bases, there was a span of 15 bases. The chain's CDR3 is CASSTNKGLETQYF. DNA of the CDR3: TGTGCCAGCAGTACTAACAAGGGGCTAGAGACCCAGTACTTC. Full variable domain (rest looked up from reference TRBV7-9 and TRBJ2-5): DTGVSQNPRHKITKRGQNVTFRCDPISEHNRLYWYRQTLGQGPEFLTYFQNEAQLEKSRLLSDRFSAERPKGSFSTLEIQRTEQGDSAMYLCASSTNKGLETQYFGPGTRLLVL.

Here the CDR3 reads CASSLTGAFF. The CDR3 DNA sequence: TGTGCCAGCAGCCTCACCGGAGCTTTCTTT. The rearrangement links TRBV2 to TRBJ1-1; D uncertain. Trimming removed 6 bases at V and 10 bases at J, with 9 bases between. Germline CDR1 and CDR2: SNHLY and FYNNEI. There are 10 residues in the CDR3.

This clonotype was seen only once. The junction departs from germline at one end; a sequencing error may be responsible. V and J are TRBV24-1 and TRBJ2-2; D possibly uses TRBD1 or TRBD2 (6 bases each). The CDR3 has 16 residues. Germline assignment: CDR1 KGHDR and CDR2 SFDVKD. The DNA for the CDR3 is TGTGCCAGCAGTTACTTGGGGGGCGCCGGCACCGGGGAGCTGTTTTTT. Its translation is CASSYLGGAGTGELFF.

The chain carries TRBV12-3 or TRBV12-4 and TRBJ1-1, with D unclear. This CDR3 is 14 amino acids long. V lost 6 bases to trimming and J lost 3 bases, with 14 bases between them. The CDR3 spells CASSITLADTEAFF. Here the CDR3 DNA reads TGTGCCAGCAGCATTACTCTAGCGGACACTGAAGCTTTCTTT.

The CDR3: CASSVVPAPTDTQYF. CDR3 coding DNA: TGTGCCAGCAGCGTAGTCCCGGCCCCCACAGATACGCAGTATTTT. This chain links TRBV9 with TRBJ2-3; no clear D. Trimming took off 0 bases at V and 2 bases at J, with 10 bases between the two ends. Germline CDR1 and CDR2: SGDLS and YYNGEE. This CDR3 comprises 15 residues.

The chain is built from TRBV20-1 and TRBJ2-1; D call uncertain. CDR3 size: 16 residues. The germline V and J ends were trimmed by 0 bases and 1 base, with 13 bases remaining between them. CDR1 and CDR2 from the germline V gene are DFQATT and SNEGSKA (reference sequence). The chain's CDR3 is CSARDRAPSSYNEQFF. The CDR3 DNA is TGCAGTGCTAGAGATCGGGCACCTAGTTCCTACAATGAGCAGTTCTTC.

The chain carries TRBV7-2 and TRBJ1-1, with 8 positions matching TRBD1. The V segment lost 1 base and the J segment 3 bases; nucleotides outside the gene matches: 1. The V gene's germline CDR1 is SGHTA and CDR2 FQGNSA. This CDR3 has 14 amino acids. The CDR3 DNA reads as TGTGCCAGCAGCTTAGGGACAGGGTACACTGAAGCTTTCTTT. As protein: CASSLGTGYTEAFF.

In the case of this clonotype: The junction and the germline gene differ at one end; a read error may be behind it. This chain uses TRBV29-1 with TRBJ1-5; possible D gene TRBD1, 6 bases. Germline V lookup: CDR1 SQVTM, CDR2 ANQGSEA. CDR3 length equals 14 residues. The CDR3 is CSAGGGNGNQPQHF. Here the CDR3 DNA reads TGCAGCGCTGGAGGGGGGAATGGCAATCAGCCCCAGCATTTC.